This T cell receptor beta chain was documented in a study of Ad26.COV2.S vaccination and SARS-CoV-2 variants. For the study at large: Into the muscle, Ad26.COV2.S was dosed once or twice, 56 days apart.

Treatment described: over 15 received Ad26.COV2.S at low or high dose, single or two shots; 5 received placebo; per-sample allocation not given. It was on day 63 after the first vaccine or placebo injection that samples were taken. TCRdb's table, derived via immunoSEQ multiplex PCR, lists solely in-frame clones and lacks some. The sample holds hundreds of thousands of clones; roughly 90% are singletons and the top ten take around a tenth. The TCR comes from a person between 18 and 59 years old who received the Ad26.COV2.S COVID-19 vaccine or a placebo. This sample comprised peripheral blood, obtained in a trial of Ad26.COV2.S vaccine versus placebo.

The CDR3 protein is CASSSPGTEQLAGVSYNEQFF. CDR3 coding DNA: TGCGCCAGCAGCTCACCCGGGACAGAGCAACTAGCGGGAGTCTCCTACAATGAGCAGTTCTTC. This chain uses TRBV5-1 with TRBJ2-1, with 11 bases fitting TRBD2. The V segment lost 3 bases and the J segment 0 bases; nucleotides outside the gene matches: 17. The CDR3 totals 21 residues. Germline CDR1 reads SGHRS; CDR2 reads YFSETQ.